This T cell receptor (beta chain) was sequenced in a study of blood T cell repertoires in COVID-19. Study in general: Acute-phase and convalescent COVID-19 samples originated in the United States, Italy and Spain. T cells, B-cell-depleted T cells, or PBMCs provided the cDNA or gDNA that served as material.

Germline values: CDR1 MDHEN, CDR2 SYDVKM. Deletions cut 5 bases from V and 0 bases from J, with 7 bases between. The CDR3 is 13 amino acids. In its sample, this clone ranks as medium-sized. Original methodology: Reference gene primer amplification in the assay estimated nucleated cell counts. Data came from immunoSEQ multiplex PCR; TCRdb stores just in-frame clones and leaves some out. V, J and clone size are those of that table, while D and trimming were read from the DNA. The table lists approximately 120,000 clones, 75% to 90% of them singletons. Patients of the Seattle cohort, enrolled during active infection, were followed longitudinally.

The sequencing sample was made of peripheral blood. The TCR comes from a woman older than 75 with COVID-19, enrolled during active disease. The V and J genes are TRBV28 and TRBJ1-2; D perhaps matches TRBD1 (6 bases). The CDR3: CASSRTANYGYTF. CDR3 bases: TGTGCCAGCAGTCGGACAGCTAACTATGGCTACACCTTC.